The 20 T cell receptor beta chains below were found in one sample sequenced in a study of T cells in Graves' hyperthyroidism and ophthalmopathy. Template material for amplifying TCR beta CDR3 regions consisted of RNA transcripts. An initial round of RT-PCR targeting the TCR CDR3 relied on the HTBI primer set. TCRdb fed the multiplex PCR reads into MiXCR, producing one record per CDR3 protein. The sample carries hundreds of thousands of distinct CDR3 sequences, approximately 15% recorded once. The sample was blood. Receptors were obtained from a man between 18 and 35 years old with Graves' ophthalmopathy.

This clonotype was recorded many times. V gene TRBV12-3 or TRBV12-4 combines with J gene TRBJ1-1; D gene ambiguous. V lost 6 bases to trimming and J lost 11 bases, with 16 bases between them. The CDR3 is 12 amino acids. The CDR3 nucleotides are TGTGCCAGCAGCAACGGACCTTTGGGGGCTTTCTTT. Translated: CASSNGPLGAFF.

This clonotype showed up many times. This chain joins TRBV6-5 and TRBJ2-5; possible D gene TRBD1, 5 bases. Germline loops: CDR1 MNHEY, CDR2 SVGAGI. This CDR3 contains 15 residues. Trimming pared 0 bases from V and 6 bases from J, leaving 14 bases between. DNA for the CDR3: TGTGCCAGCAGTTACTCGTACATGGGGCTACAGACCCAGTACTTC. The encoded protein is CASSYSYMGLQTQYF.

There are many counts of this clonotype. The genes are TRBV6-1 and TRBJ1-2; the D is unclear. V was clipped by 0 bases and J by 4 bases, with 12 bases between them. CDR1 is MNHNS and CDR2 is SASEGT in the germline V gene. CDR3 length: 15 residues. The CDR3 loop reads CASSEAIRTIYGYTF. The CDR3 DNA follows: TGTGCCAGCAGTGAAGCGATCCGGACGATCTATGGCTACACCTTC.

This clonotype appeared many times. The chain links TRBV20-1 to TRBJ2-5; D assignment may be TRBD1 or TRBD2 (7 bases each). The length of the CDR3 is 14 residues. The V end lost 3 bases, the J end lost 5 bases, and 16 bases lay between the germline ends. The V gene's germline CDR1 is DFQATT and CDR2 SNEGSKA (reference sequence). As DNA, the CDR3 is TGCAGTGCTAGGCAGGGGGGGGGAGTGGAGACCCAGTACTTC. Translation: CSARQGGGVETQYF.

The table lists this clonotype with many counts. The chain uses TRBV28 and TRBJ2-2, with D possibly TRBD1 on 5 matching bases. This CDR3 is 13 amino acids long. Between the trimmed V and J ends, which lost 6 bases and 3 bases, there was a span of 8 bases. The germline V gene has CDR1 MDHEN and CDR2 SYDVKM. CDR3 in amino acids: CASSKTDTGELFF. Here the CDR3 DNA reads TGTGCCAGCAGCAAGACAGACACCGGGGAGCTGTTTTTT.

The rearrangement uses TRBV12-3 or TRBV12-4 and TRBJ2-7; D might be TRBD1 (5 bases). The CDR3 totals 13 residues. Trimming removed 1 base from V and 3 bases from J, with 7 bases in between. The CDR3 sequence: CASSLGGHYEQYF. The CDR3 DNA sequence: TGTGCCAGCAGTTTAGGGGGCCACTACGAGCAGTACTTC.

Note on this clonotype: This may stem from a read error, because a much larger clone lies one nucleotide away. The rearrangement uses TRBV11-2 and TRBJ2-5, with D tentatively TRBD2 (6 bases). V lost 8 bases, J lost 7 bases, and 14 bases lay in between. The CDR3 length is 12 residues. Per germline, CDR1 SGHAT and CDR2 FQNNGV. The CDR3 region has the DNA TGTGCCAGCGGGCCCTCCGGGGGGACCCAGTACTTC. It is translated as CASGPSGGTQYF.

This clonotype was detected only a few times. At one boundary the junction diverges from the germline segment, which might be a read error. This rearrangement joins TRBV6-8 to TRBJ2-7, with D possibly TRBD2 on 9 matching bases. This CDR3 region has 14 residues. The germline V gene has CDR1 MNHGY and CDR2 SAAAGT. The CDR3 coding sequence is TGCGCCAGCGGGGGGATACAGGGGGTCTACGAGCAGTACTTC. Its translation is CASGGIQGVYEQYF.

There are many counts of this clonotype. V and J are TRBV5-8 and TRBJ1-5, with unresolved D. The CDR3 runs 16 residues. V gave up 0 bases and J gave up 6 bases, with 16 bases separating them. Per the germline V gene, CDR1 is SGHTS and CDR2 is YDEGEE. CDR3 in amino acids: CASSLEPGRVGQPQHF. CDR3 in DNA: TGTGCCAGCAGCTTGGAGCCCGGTCGTGTCGGTCAGCCCCAGCATTTT.

This clonotype was seen ten or more times. V gene TRBV7-9 combines with J gene TRBJ2-7, with a weak D call TRBD2 (5 bases). Germline V lookup: CDR1 SEHNR, CDR2 FQNEAQ (reference sequence). V dropped 0 bases and J dropped 0 bases, with 12 bases sitting between them. CDR3 size: 16 residues. The CDR3 region has the DNA TGTGCCAGCAGCTTAGCGGTTTCTGGGAGCTCCTACGAGCAGTACTTC. Translated, it gives CASSLAVSGSSYEQYF.

As regards this clonotype: No conserved phenylalanine or tryptophan ends this CDR3, so it is likely a read error. The chain joins TRBV6-1 to TRBJ2-7; 9 bases align to TRBD1. Germline V gene lookup returns CDR1 MNHNS and CDR2 SASEGT. The CDR3 is 15 amino acids. The J segment lost 5 bases and the V segment lost 5 bases, leaving 10 bases of the junction unmatched. CDR3 DNA sequence: TGTGCCAGCAGTCAACACAGGGGGCTGCCCCACGAGCAGTACTCC. Translated: CASSQHRGLPHEQYS.

This clonotype was observed a few times. The chain uses TRBV7-3 and TRBJ2-5; 7 nucleotides align to TRBD2. The CDR3 consists of 16 residues. In germline, CDR1 is SGHTA, CDR2 FQGTGA. V lost 4 bases to trimming and J lost 5 bases; unmatched junction nucleotides: 13. CDR3 nucleotides: TGTGCCAGCAGCTCCTTAGCGGGTGGGGGTTATGAGACCCAGTACTTC. Amino acids: CASSSLAGGGYETQYF.

This clonotype was counted a few times. This rearrangement joins TRBV4-1 to TRBJ2-7; 8 positions match TRBD2. CDR1 is MGHRA, CDR2 YSYEKL, per germline. V shed 8 bases and J 7 bases; nucleotides not matched to a gene: 10. The CDR3 sequence is 13 residues long. The CDR3 here is CASSPPGGGEQYF. CDR3 in DNA: TGCGCCAGCTCCCCACCGGGGGGGGGAGAGCAGTACTTC.

In this sample, this clonotype turned up many times. The rearrangement links TRBV7-6 to TRBJ2-5; D could derive from TRBD1 or TRBD2 (6 bases each). Germline-derived CDR1 and CDR2 are SGHVS and FNYEAQ. V lost 0 bases, J lost 6 bases, and 11 bases lay in between. The CDR3 extends over 14 amino acids. Here the CDR3 reads CASSLAGGAQTQYF. CDR3 DNA: TGTGCCAGCAGCTTAGCCGGGGGCGCCCAGACCCAGTACTTC.

A note on this clonotype: Since a much larger clone is just one base distant, this may be a read error. The J gene is TRBJ2-7, the V gene TRBV27; D remains ambiguous. The V gene lost 2 bases and the J gene lost 2 bases, with 13 bases spanning the gap. Germline values: CDR1 MNHEY, CDR2 SMNVEV (reference sequence). There are 15 residues in the CDR3. The CDR3 loop is CASSLPARRTYEQYF. CDR3 nucleotide sequence: TGTGCCAGCAGTTTACCGGCACGGAGAACCTACGAGCAGTACTTC.

This clonotype was observed at least ten times. The CDR3 DNA reads TGTGCCAGCAGCCATGGCTACACCTCCTACGAGCAGTACTTC. This gives the protein CASSHGYTSYEQYF. The V and J genes are TRBV3-1 and TRBJ2-7; D unclear. The V gene lost 3 bases and the J gene lost 0 bases, with 9 bases spanning the gap. In germline, CDR1 is LGHDT, CDR2 YNNKEL (reference sequence). CDR3 length: 14 residues.

This clonotype was seen at least ten times. The chain combines TRBV29-1 with TRBJ1-4; TRBD1 is a possible D gene (6 bases). Germline V gene lookup returns CDR1 SQVTM and CDR2 ANQGSEA. The germline V and J ends were trimmed by 3 bases and 4 bases, with 6 bases remaining between them. The CDR3 length is 12 residues. CDR3 protein: CSVDRGNEKLFF. DNA of the CDR3: TGCAGCGTTGACAGGGGTAATGAAAAACTGTTTTTT.

The CDR3 DNA sequence: TGTGCCAGTAGTATGGACTTTTATCAGCCCCAGCATTTT. Translating it yields CASSMDFYQPQHF. This sequence joins TRBV19 and TRBJ1-5, with unresolved D. The CDR3 runs 13 residues. Germline loops: CDR1 LNHDA, CDR2 SQIVND (reference sequence). Trimming left V 3 bases short and J 5 bases short, with 8 bases between.

This clonotype was seen a few times. The chain carries TRBV7-2 and TRBJ1-6, with D possibly TRBD1 on 6 matching bases. V was cut by 4 bases and J by 8 bases, with 18 bases left in between. Germline lookup yields CDR1 SGHTA and CDR2 FQGNSA. The length of the CDR3 is 16 residues. The CDR3 spells CASSSTLEGGYSPLHF. CDR3 in DNA: TGTGCCAGCAGCTCAACTCTGGAAGGGGGGTATTCACCCCTCCACTTT.

Many counts were recorded for this clonotype. The gene calls are TRBV4-1 and TRBJ2-5, with unresolved D. Germline CDR1 is MGHRA and CDR2 is YSYEKL. This CDR3 has 14 amino acids. Trimming stripped 1 base from V and 4 bases from J, with 10 bases between. Here the CDR3 reads CASSQGQPRETQYF. CDR3 in DNA: TGCGCCAGCAGCCAAGGACAACCAAGAGAGACCCAGTACTTC.